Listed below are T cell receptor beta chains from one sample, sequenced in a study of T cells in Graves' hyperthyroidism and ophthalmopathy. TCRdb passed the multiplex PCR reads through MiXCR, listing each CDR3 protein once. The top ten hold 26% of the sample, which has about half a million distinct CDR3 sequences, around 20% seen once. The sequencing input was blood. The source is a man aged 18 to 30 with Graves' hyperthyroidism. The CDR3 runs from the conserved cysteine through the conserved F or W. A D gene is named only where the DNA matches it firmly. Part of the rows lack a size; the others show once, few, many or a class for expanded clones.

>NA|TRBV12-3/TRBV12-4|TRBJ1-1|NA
CASRYPTGNTEAFF
TGTGCCAGCAGATACCCGACAGGGAACACTGAAGCTTTCTTT
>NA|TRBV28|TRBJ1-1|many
CASSFVRVNTEAFF
TGTGCCAGCAGTTTTGTCAGGGTGAACACTGAAGCTTTCTTT
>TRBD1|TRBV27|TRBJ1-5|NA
CASSSARGQGVSNQPQHF
TGTGCCAGCAGTTCGGCCAGGGGGCAGGGTGTGAGCAATCAGCCCCAGCATTTT
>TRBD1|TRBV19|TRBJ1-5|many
CASSVTGGGQPQHF
TGTGCCAGTAGTGTTACAGGGGGTGGTCAGCCCCAGCATTTT
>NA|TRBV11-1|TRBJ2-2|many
CASRPGTRNTGELFF
TGTGCCAGCAGACCCGGGACTCGGAACACCGGGGAGCTGTTTTTT
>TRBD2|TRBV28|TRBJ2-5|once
CASSSQTSGSQETQYF
TGTGCCAGCAGCTCTCAGACTAGCGGGAGTCAAGAGACCCAGTACTTC
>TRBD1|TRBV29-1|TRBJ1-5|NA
CSVVLTGASQPQHF
TGCAGCGTTGTTCTGACAGGGGCTAGTCAGCCCCAGCATTTT
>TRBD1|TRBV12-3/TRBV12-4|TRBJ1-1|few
CASSFNLDRATEAFF
TGTGCCAGCAGTTTCAATCTGGACAGGGCTACTGAAGCTTTCTTT
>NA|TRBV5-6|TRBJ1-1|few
CASSLMAPLNTEAFF
TGTGCCAGCAGCTTAATGGCCCCGCTGAACACTGAAGCTTTCTTT
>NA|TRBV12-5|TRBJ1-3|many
CASGLFGARNTIYF
TGTGCTAGTGGTTTGTTTGGTGCTAGAAACACCATATATTTT
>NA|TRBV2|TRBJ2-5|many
CASKGRAQETQYF
TGTGCCAGCAAAGGGCGGGCCCAAGAGACCCAGTACTTC
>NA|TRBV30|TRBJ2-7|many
CAWSDPRVPYEQYF
TGTGCCTGGAGCGACCCCCGAGTCCCCTACGAGCAGTACTTC
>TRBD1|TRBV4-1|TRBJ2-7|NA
CASSSRQGGSYEQYF
TGCGCCAGCAGCTCGCGACAGGGGGGCTCCTACGAGCAGTACTTC
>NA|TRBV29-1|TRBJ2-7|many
CSVVGQGGEQYF
TGCAGCGTTGTAGGGCAGGGAGGCGAGCAGTACTTC
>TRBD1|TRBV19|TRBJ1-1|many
CASRYGTGAIWTEAFF
TGTGCCAGTAGATACGGGACAGGGGCGATTTGGACTGAAGCTTTCTTT
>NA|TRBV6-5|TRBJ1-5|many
CASSYDSSLGPQHF
TGTGCCAGCAGTTACGACAGTTCCCTTGGGCCCCAGCATTTT
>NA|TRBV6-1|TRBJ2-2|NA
CASTLPTGELFF
TGTGCCAGCACCCTCCCGACCGGGGAGCTGTTTTTT
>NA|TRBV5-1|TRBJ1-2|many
CASSGGVEDANYGYTF
TGCGCCAGCAGCGGGGGGGTAGAGGACGCTAACTATGGCTACACCTTC
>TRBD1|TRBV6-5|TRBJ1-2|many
CASSSDRAIANYGYTF
TGTGCCAGCAGTTCGGACAGGGCTATAGCTAACTATGGCTACACCTTC
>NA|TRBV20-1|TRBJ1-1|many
CSAAEGTAEAFF
TGCAGTGCCGCCGAGGGGACTGCTGAAGCTTTCTTT
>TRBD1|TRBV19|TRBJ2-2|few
CASSLGQHTGELFF
TGTGCCAGTAGCCTGGGACAGCACACCGGGGAGCTGTTTTTT
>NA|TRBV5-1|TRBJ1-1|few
CASSSSYRVFF
TGCGCCAGCAGCTCTAGCTACAGGGTTTTCTTT
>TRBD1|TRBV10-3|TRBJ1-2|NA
CAISADRGLFYGYTF
TGTGCCATCAGTGCCGACAGGGGACTCTTCTATGGCTACACCTTC
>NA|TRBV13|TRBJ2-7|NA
CASSMSYGREQYF
TGTGCCAGCAGCATGAGCTATGGCAGGGAGCAGTACTTC
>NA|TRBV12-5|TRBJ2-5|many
CASGLVPGVETQYF
TGTGCTAGTGGTTTGGTCCCAGGGGTAGAGACCCAGTACTTC
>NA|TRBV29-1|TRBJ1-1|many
CSVGKGAFEAFF
TGCAGCGTTGGAAAAGGCGCATTTGAAGCTTTCTTT
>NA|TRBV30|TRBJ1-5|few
CAWGKGATQPQHF
TGTGCCTGGGGAAAAGGAGCAACTCAGCCCCAGCATTTT
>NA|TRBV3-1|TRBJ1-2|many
CASSQDGHGGYTF
TGTGCCAGCAGCCAAGACGGTCACGGAGGCTACACCTTC
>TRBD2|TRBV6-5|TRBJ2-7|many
CASSLGLAGGLEQYF
TGTGCCAGCAGTTTGGGACTAGCGGGGGGTTTGGAGCAGTACTTC
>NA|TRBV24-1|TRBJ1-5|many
CATRSSEGQPQHF
TGTGCCACCAGGTCCTCGGAGGGGCAGCCCCAGCATTTT
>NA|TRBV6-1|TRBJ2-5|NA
CASSEYYTRGLGETQYF
TGTGCCAGCAGTGAATATTACACGAGGGGTTTGGGGGAGACCCAGTACTTC
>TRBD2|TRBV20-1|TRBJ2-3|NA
CSARDSGEFSTDTQYF
TGCAGTGCTAGAGATAGCGGGGAGTTTAGCACAGATACGCAGTATTTT
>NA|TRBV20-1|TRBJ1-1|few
CSAYTREGMNTEAFF
TGCAGTGCCTACACCCGGGAGGGGATGAACACTGAAGCTTTCTTT
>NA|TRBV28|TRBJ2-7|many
CATQTWQGAYEQYF
TGTGCCACCCAAACCTGGCAGGGAGCCTACGAGCAGTACTTC
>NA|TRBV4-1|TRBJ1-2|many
CASSQEPLRGNYGYTF
TGCGCCAGCAGCCAAGAGCCCTTACGGGGAAACTATGGCTACACCTTC
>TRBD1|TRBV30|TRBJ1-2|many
CAWSVEQGNYGYTF
TGTGCCTGGAGTGTAGAACAGGGGAACTATGGCTACACCTTC
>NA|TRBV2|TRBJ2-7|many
CASSDETVTYEQYF
TGTGCCAGCAGTGACGAGACGGTAACCTACGAGCAGTACTTC
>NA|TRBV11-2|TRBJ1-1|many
CASSLGVRRAPKAEAFF
TGTGCCAGCAGCTTAGGGGTCCGTCGGGCCCCGAAGGCTGAAGCTTTCTTT
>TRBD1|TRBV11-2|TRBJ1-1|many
CASSFTDRGGAFF
TGTGCCAGCAGCTTTACGGACAGGGGGGGAGCTTTCTTT
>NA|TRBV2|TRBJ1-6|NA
CASSERLSSYNSPLHF
TGTGCCAGCAGTGAAAGGCTAAGCTCCTATAATTCACCCCTCCACTTT
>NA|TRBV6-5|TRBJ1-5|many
CASSYVDGQPQHF
TGTGCCAGCAGTTACGTGGACGGTCAGCCCCAGCATTTT
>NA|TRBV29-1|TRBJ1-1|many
CSVGTVRAFF
TGCAGCGTTGGGACAGTGCGAGCTTTCTTT
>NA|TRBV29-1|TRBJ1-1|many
CSVPAGDEAFF
TGCAGCGTCCCCGCCGGGGATGAAGCTTTCTTT
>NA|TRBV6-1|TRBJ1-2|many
CASTRGAGYTF
TGTGCCAGTACTCGGGGGGCGGGCTACACCTTC
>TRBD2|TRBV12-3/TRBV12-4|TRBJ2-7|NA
CASSDEAGSYEQYF
TGTGCCAGCAGTGATGAAGCGGGGAGCTACGAGCAGTACTTC
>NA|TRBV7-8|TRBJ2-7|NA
CASSLTGLPYEQYF
TGTGCCAGCAGCTTAACAGGGCTCCCCTACGAGCAGTACTTC
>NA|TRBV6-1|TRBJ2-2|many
CASKGTTNTGELFF
TGTGCCAGCAAGGGGACCACGAACACCGGGGAGCTGTTTTTT
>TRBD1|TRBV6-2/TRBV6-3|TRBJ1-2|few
CASSTRTGLYGYTF
TGTGCCAGCTCGACGAGGACAGGCCTCTATGGCTACACCTTC
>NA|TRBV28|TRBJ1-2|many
CASSLIGPRGYTF
TGTGCCAGCAGTTTAATAGGGCCAAGGGGCTACACCTTC
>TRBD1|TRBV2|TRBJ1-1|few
CASRVQGVLHTEAFF
TGTGCCAGCAGGGTACAGGGGGTACTTCACACTGAAGCTTTCTTT
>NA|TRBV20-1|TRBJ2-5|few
CSASYLWGAQETQYF
TGCAGTGCTAGTTACCTGTGGGGGGCTCAAGAGACCCAGTACTTC
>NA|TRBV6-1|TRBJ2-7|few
CASSEDKRGLSYEQYF
TGTGCCAGCAGTGAAGACAAACGGGGCCTCTCCTACGAGCAGTACTTC
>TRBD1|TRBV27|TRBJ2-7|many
CASSSHPGQGGEQYF
TGTGCCAGCAGTTCCCACCCGGGACAGGGCGGAGAGCAGTACTTC
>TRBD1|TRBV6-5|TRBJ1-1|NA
CASSSDRGRHPRRAFF
TGTGCCAGCAGTTCCGACAGGGGTAGGCACCCTCGGAGAGCTTTCTTT